This is a list of T cell receptor beta chains from one sample in a study of identical twins. TCRdb redid the calling of the 5' RACE reads with MiXCR, one entry per CDR3 protein. The sample lists hundreds of thousands of distinct CDR3 sequences; 15% to 20% were seen once. A further study also used this sample, focusing on T cells expressing NK-cell markers.

Input material: PBMCs. The receptors stem from a woman between 18 and 30 years old in good health. Both conserved end residues are part of each CDR3. Each record gives: D gene, V gene, J gene, CDR3 protein. D genes are given only for firm matches.

>.|TRBV10-3|TRBJ2-5
CAISESSHRGRQETQYF
>.|TRBV7-2|TRBJ2-7
CASSFSFGQGYEQYF
>.|TRBV6-5|TRBJ2-7
CASSYLDSIYEQYF
>TRBD1|TRBV7-2|TRBJ1-2
CASSFAQGLGYTF
>.|TRBV5-1|TRBJ1-2
CASSSDGSGYTF
>.|TRBV5-1|TRBJ1-6
CASSLLQEESPLHF
>TRBD1|TRBV4-3|TRBJ1-1
CASSQRTGWNTEAFF
>.|TRBV3-1|TRBJ2-7
CASSQFLGGAGYF
>.|TRBV2|TRBJ2-7
CASSRTLGRPVSYEQYF
>TRBD1|TRBV9|TRBJ1-4
CASSPEGAGNEKLFF
>.|TRBV25-1|TRBJ2-3
CASSEWETQYF
>.|TRBV20-1|TRBJ1-2
CSASRAPMNYGYTF
>.|TRBV6-5|TRBJ2-5
CASSLGGPRLAQYF
>TRBD2|TRBV7-6|TRBJ2-5
CASSDTAGVQETQYF
>.|TRBV6-5|TRBJ1-1
CASSYLGQPEAFF
>.|TRBV7-9|TRBJ1-1
CASSAHKKNTEAFF